Described below is a single T cell receptor beta chain sequence and its context. Its antigen is as yet unknown. This sample stems from a study of OX40 agonist ivuxolimab in advanced cancers. Study-level findings and limits: Low clonal expansion, among the lowest seen, marked partial responders at 0.1-3.0 mg/kg. Clonal expansion by week 6 occurred in CD4+ and CD8+ blood T cells (at 0.1 to 3.0 mg/kg).

The table came from immunoSEQ multiplex PCR; TCRdb's copy has only in-frame clones and leaves some out. This sample has 60,000 to 65,000 clones, with 90% to 95% found just once. Trimming removed 8 bases from V and 5 bases from J, with 15 bases in between. This CDR3 spans 14 amino acids. Germline CDR1 is SNHLY and CDR2 is FYNNEI. The sample consisted of CD4+ or CD8+ T cells sorted from blood, taken in a trial of the OX40 agonist ivuxolimab. V gene TRBV2 combines with J gene TRBJ2-2; tentative D call: TRBD2 (7 bases). The source is an adult with an advanced solid tumor such as melanoma, head and neck, liver or kidney cancer. The DNA of the CDR3 is TGTGCCAGCTTTAGGGGGGGCGGGACCGGGGAGCTGTTTTTT. It yields the protein CASFRGGGTGELFF.